This entry is about one T cell receptor (beta chain). These data originate in a study of blood T cell repertoires in COVID-19. Cohort placement rested on clinical history that participants reported themselves. Germline V gene sequence: CDR1 MDHEN, CDR2 SYDVKM. V gave up 4 bases and J gave up 5 bases, with 12 bases separating them. The CDR3 is 14 amino acids. Per the study methods: By means of reference gene primer amplification, nucleated cell counts were estimated. Some clones are missing from TCRdb's copy, which holds only in-frame ones; the method was immunoSEQ multiplex PCR. D and trimming were read from the DNA, whereas the V and J calls and clone size are those reported in that table. The sample holds some 100,000 clones, around 86% seen once.

The clonotype comes from a woman between 50 and 59 years old who had recovered from COVID-19. The source material was PBMCs or T cells enriched from blood (not recorded which). The chain recombines TRBV28 with TRBJ1-5; D is perhaps TRBD1 (6 bases). The CDR3 DNA follows: TGTGCCAGCAGTTCTGGGGGCGTCTATCAGCCCCAGCATTTT. It encodes CASSSGGVYQPQHF.